This record covers a single TCR beta chain. Source study methods: Quantification of nucleated cells was approximated via reference gene primer amplification. TCRdb keeps only in-frame clones here, not all; method: immunoSEQ multiplex PCR. V and J calls plus clone size are reproduced from that table; the DNA served to infer D and trimming. Altogether under 300,000 clones are present, about four fifths being singletons, with the ten largest covering approximately 6%. The germline CDR1 and CDR2 sequences are LGHNA and YNFKEQ. The CDR3 sequence is 13 residues long. V was pared by 0 bases and J by 9 bases, with 12 bases between. This specimen comes from a study of blood T cell repertoires in COVID-19. Background on the study: Italy, Spain and the United States were the sources of the convalescent and acute COVID-19 samples. Sources were T cells, B-cell-depleted T cells, or PBMCs; the material itself was cDNA or gDNA.

This sequence originates from an older man with acute or convalescent COVID-19. The source material was peripheral blood. The chain is built from TRBV4-2 and TRBJ2-7; D is possibly TRBD2 (6 bases). CDR3 sequence: CASSQDEGTSQYF. In DNA, the CDR3 is TGTGCCAGCAGCCAAGATGAAGGGACTTCGCAGTACTTC.